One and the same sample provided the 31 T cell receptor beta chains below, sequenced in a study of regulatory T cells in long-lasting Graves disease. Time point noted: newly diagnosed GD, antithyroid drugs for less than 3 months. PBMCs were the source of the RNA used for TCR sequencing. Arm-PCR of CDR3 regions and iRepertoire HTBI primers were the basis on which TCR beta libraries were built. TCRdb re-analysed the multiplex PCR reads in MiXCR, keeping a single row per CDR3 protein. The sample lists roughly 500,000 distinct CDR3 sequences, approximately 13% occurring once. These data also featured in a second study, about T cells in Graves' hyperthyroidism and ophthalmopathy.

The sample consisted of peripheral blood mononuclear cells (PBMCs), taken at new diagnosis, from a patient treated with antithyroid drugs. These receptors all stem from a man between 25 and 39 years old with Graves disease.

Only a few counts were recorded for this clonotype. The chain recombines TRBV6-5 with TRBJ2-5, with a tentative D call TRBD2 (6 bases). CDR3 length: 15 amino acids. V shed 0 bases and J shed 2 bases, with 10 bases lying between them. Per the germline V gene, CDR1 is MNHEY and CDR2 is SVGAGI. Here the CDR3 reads CASSYSPGLQETQYF. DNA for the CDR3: TGTGCCAGCAGTTACTCGCCGGGACTTCAAGAGACCCAGTACTTC.

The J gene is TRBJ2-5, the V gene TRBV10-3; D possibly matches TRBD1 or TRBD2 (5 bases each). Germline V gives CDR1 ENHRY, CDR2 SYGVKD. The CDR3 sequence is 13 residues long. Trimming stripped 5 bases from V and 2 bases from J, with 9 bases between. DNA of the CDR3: TGTGCCATCAGTCCTGAGGGGCAAGAGACCCAGTACTTC. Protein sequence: CAISPEGQETQYF.

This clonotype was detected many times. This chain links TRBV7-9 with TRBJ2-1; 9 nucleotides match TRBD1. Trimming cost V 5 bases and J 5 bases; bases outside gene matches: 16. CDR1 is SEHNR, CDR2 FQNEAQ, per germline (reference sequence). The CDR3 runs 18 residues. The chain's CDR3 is CASSPSPKTGGKNNEQFF. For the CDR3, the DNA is TGTGCCAGCAGCCCATCCCCAAAAACAGGGGGCAAAAACAATGAGCAGTTCTTC.

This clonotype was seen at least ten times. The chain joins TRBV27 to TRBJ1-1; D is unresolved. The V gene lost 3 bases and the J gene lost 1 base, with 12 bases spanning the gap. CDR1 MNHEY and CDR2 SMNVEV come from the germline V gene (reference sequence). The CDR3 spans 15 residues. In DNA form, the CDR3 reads TGTGCCAGCAGTTTTTTTGCGGGGTCGAACACTGAAGCTTTCTTT. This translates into CASSFFAGSNTEAFF.

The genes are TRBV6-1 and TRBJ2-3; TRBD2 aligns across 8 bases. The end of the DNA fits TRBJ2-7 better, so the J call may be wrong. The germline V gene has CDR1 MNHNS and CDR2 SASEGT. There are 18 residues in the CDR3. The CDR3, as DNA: TGTGCCAGCAGTGAGTTTGGTGCAGCGGCGGGAGGAATTTACGAGCAGTACTTC. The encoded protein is CASSEFGAAAGGIYEQYF.

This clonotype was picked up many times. This CDR3 reads CASSLGAMDIPYEQYF. In nucleotides, the CDR3 is TGTGCCAGCAGCTTAGGTGCCATGGACATCCCCTACGAGCAGTACTTC. V gene TRBV7-2 combines with J gene TRBJ2-7; D possibly corresponds to TRBD1 (5 bases). Trimming shortened V by 1 base and J by 2 bases, and 15 bases separated the two germline ends. CDR3 length: 16 amino acids. The germline CDR1 and CDR2 sequences are SGHTA and FQGNSA.

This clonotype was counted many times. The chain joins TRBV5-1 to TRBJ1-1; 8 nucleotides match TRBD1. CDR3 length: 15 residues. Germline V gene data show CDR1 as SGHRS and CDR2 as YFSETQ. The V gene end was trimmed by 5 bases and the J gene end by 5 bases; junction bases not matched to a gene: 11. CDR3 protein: CASSDMYRGRTEAFF. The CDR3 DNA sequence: TGCGCCAGCAGTGATATGTACAGGGGGAGGACTGAAGCTTTCTTT. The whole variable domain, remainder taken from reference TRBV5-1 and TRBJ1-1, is KAGVTQTPRYLIKTRGQQVTLSCSPISGHRSVSWYQQTPGQGLQFLFEYFSETQRNKGNFPGRFSGRQFSNSRSEMNVSTLELGDSALYLCASSDMYRGRTEAFFGQGTRLTVV.

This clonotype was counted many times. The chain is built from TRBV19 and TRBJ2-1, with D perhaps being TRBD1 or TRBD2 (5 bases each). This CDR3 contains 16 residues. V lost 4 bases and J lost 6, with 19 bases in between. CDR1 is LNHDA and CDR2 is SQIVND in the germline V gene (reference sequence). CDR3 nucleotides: TGTGCCAGTAGTAACCCGGGACGGTGGCGGCCCAATGAGCAGTTCTTC. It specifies CASSNPGRWRPNEQFF.

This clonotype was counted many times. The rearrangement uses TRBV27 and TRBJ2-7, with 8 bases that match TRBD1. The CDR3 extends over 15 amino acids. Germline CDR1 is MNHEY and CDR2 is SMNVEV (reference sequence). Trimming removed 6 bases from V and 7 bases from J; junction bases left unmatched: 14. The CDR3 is CASSLSPRQGREQYF. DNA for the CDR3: TGTGCCAGCAGCCTGTCTCCACGACAGGGGAGGGAGCAGTACTTC.

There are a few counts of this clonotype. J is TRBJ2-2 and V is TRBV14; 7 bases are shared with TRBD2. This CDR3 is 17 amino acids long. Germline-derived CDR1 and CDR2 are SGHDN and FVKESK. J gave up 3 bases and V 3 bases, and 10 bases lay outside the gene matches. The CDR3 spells CASSQIGPSGYTGELFF. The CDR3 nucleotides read TGTGCCAGCAGCCAGATCGGGCCTAGCGGATACACCGGGGAGCTGTTTTTT.

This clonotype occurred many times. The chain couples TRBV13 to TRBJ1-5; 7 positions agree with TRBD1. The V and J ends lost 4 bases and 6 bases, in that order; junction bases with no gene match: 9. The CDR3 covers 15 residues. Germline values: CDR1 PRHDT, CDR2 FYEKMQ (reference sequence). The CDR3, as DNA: TGTGCCAGCAGCTCCCAAGGACAGGAGGCTCAGCCCCAGCATTTT. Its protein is CASSSQGQEAQPQHF. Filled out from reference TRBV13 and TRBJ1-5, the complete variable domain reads AAGVIQSPRHLIKEKRETATLKCYPIPRHDTVYWYQQGPGQDPQFLISFYEKMQSDKGSIPDRFSAQQFSDYHSELNMSSLELGDSALYFCASSSQGQEAQPQHFGDGTRLSIL.

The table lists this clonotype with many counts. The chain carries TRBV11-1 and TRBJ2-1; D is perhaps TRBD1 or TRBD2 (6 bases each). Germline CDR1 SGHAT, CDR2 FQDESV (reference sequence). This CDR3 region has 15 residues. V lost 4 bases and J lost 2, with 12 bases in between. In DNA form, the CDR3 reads TGTGCCAGCAGCTACCGCGGGACACCCTACAATGAGCAGTTCTTC. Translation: CASSYRGTPYNEQFF.

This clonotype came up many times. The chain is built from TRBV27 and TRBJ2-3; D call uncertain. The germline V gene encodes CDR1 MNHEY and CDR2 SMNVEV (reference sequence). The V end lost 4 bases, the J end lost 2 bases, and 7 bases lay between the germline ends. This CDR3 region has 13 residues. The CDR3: CASSSYITDTQYF. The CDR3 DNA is TGTGCCAGCAGTTCCTACATCACAGATACGCAGTATTTT.

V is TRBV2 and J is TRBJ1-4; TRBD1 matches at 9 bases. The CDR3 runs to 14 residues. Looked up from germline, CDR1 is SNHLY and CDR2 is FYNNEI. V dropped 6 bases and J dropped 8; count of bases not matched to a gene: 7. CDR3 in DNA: TGTGCCAGCAGCGAGACAGGGGGGGACGAAAAACTGTTTTTT. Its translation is CASSETGGDEKLFF.

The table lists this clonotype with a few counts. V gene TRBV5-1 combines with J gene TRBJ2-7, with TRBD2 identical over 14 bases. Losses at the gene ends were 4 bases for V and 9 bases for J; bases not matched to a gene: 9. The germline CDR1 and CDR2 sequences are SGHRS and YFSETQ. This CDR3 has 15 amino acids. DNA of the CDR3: TGCGCCAGCAGCCAAGTGGGACTAGCGGGAGAAGTGCAGTACTTC. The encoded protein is CASSQVGLAGEVQYF.

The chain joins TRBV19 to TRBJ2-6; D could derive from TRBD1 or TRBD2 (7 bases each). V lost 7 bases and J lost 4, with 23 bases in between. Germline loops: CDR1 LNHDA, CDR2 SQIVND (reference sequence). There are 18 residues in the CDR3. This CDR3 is CASTLNGEGAEGANVLTF. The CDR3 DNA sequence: TGTGCCAGTACCCTCAACGGGGAGGGGGCGGAGGGGGCCAACGTCCTGACTTTC.

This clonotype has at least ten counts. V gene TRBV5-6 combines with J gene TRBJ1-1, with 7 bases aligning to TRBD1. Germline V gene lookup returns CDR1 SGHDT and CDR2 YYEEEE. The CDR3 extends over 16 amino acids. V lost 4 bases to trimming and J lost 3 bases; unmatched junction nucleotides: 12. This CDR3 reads CASSETGEVKDTEAFF. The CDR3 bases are TGTGCCAGCAGCGAAACAGGGGAGGTAAAGGACACTGAAGCTTTCTTT.

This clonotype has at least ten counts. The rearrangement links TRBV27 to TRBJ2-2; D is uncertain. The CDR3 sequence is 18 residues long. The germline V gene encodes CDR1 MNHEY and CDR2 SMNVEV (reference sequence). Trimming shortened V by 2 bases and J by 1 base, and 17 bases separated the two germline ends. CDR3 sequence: CASSLEPPAYRNTGELFF. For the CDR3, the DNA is TGTGCCAGCAGTTTAGAACCCCCGGCCTATAGGAACACCGGGGAGCTGTTTTTT.

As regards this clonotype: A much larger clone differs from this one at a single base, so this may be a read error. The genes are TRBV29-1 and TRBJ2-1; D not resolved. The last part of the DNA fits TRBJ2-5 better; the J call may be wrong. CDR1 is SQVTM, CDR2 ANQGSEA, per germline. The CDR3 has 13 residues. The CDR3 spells CGVGRPAQETQYF. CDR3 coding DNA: TGCGGCGTGGGTCGACCGGCCCAAGAGACCCAGTACTTC.

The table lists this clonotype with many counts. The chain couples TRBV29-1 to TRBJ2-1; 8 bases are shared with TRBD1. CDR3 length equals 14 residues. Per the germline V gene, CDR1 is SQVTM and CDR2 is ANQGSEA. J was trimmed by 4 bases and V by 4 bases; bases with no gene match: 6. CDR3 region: CSVARTGRYNEQFF. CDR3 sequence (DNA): TGCAGCGTTGCCCGGACAGGGCGGTACAATGAGCAGTTCTTC.

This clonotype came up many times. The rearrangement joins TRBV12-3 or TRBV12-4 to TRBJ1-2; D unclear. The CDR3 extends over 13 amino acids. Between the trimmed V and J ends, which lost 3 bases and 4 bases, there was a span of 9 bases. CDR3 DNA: TGTGCCAGCAGTTTGTCGGCAGCCTATGGCTACACCTTC. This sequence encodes CASSLSAAYGYTF.

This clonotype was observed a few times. For the CDR3, the DNA is TGCAGCGTCCGGCGGGGGGCCTCCTACGAGCAGTACTTC. It is translated as CSVRRGASYEQYF. V and J are TRBV29-1 and TRBJ2-7, with TRBD2 matching 8 bases. Per germline, CDR1 SQVTM and CDR2 ANQGSEA. V lost 6 bases, J lost 0 bases, and 4 bases stayed unmatched. The CDR3 runs 13 residues.

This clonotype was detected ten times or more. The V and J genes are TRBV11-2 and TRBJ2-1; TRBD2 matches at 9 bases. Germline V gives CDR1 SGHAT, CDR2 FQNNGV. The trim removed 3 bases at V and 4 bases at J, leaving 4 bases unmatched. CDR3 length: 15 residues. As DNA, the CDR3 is TGTGCCAGCAGCTTGGGGCGGGAGGGGTACAATGAGCAGTTCTTC. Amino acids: CASSLGREGYNEQFF.

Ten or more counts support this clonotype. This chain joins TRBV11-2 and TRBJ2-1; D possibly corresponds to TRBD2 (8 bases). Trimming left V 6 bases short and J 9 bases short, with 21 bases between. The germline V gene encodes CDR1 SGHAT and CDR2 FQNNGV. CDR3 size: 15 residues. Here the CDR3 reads CASREQGGLGVEQFF. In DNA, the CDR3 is TGTGCCAGCAGGGAGCAGGGGGGACTAGGCGTTGAGCAGTTCTTC.

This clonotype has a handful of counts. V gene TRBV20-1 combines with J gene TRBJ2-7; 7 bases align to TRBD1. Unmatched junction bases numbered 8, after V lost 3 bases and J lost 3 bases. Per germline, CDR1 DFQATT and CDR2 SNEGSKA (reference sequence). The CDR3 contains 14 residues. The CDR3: CSARGDSSNYEQYF. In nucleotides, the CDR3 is TGCAGTGCTAGGGGGGACAGCAGTAACTACGAGCAGTACTTC.

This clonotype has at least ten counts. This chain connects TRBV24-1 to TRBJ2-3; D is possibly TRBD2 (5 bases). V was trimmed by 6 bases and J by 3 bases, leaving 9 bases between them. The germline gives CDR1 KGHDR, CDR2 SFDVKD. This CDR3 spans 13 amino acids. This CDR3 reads CATSIPGTDTQYF. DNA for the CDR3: TGTGCCACCAGTATCCCGGGGACAGATACGCAGTATTTT.

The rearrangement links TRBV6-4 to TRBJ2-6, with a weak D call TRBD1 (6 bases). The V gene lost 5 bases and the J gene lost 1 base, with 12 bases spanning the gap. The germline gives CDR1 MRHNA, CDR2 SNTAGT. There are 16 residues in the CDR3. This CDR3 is CASSSDSWSGANVLTF. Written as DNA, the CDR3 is TGTGCCAGCAGTTCGGACAGTTGGTCTGGGGCCAACGTCCTGACTTTC.

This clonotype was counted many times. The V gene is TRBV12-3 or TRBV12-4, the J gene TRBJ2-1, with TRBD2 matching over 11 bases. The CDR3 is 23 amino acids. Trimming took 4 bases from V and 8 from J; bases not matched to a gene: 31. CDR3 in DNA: TGTGCCAGCAGTTCCAGGTCAGGGGGGCTCCTAACTAGCGGGAGACGGGCGAGGGATGAGCAGTTCTTC. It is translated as CASSSRSGGLLTSGRRARDEQFF.

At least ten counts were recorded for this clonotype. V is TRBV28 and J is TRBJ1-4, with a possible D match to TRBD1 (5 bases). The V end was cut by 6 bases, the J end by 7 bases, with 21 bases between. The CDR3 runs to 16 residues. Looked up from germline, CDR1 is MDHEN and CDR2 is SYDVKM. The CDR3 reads CASRPSSGGGSEKLFF. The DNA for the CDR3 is TGTGCCAGCAGACCTTCCTCCGGGGGAGGGAGTGAAAAACTGTTTTTT.

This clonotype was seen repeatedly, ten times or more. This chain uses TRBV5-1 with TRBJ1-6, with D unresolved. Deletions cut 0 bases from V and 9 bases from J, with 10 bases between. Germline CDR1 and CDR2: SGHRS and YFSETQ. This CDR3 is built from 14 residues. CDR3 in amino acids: CASSLEVRASPLHF. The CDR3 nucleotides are TGCGCCAGCAGCTTGGAGGTGCGGGCTTCACCCCTCCACTTT.

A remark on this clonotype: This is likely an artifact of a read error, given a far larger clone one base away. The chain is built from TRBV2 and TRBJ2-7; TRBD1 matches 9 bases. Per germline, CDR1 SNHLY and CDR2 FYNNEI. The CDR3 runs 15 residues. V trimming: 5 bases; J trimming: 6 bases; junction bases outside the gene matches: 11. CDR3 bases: TGTGCCAGCAGTTCCCCAGGGACAGGGACGGCCGAGCAGTACTTC. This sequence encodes CASSSPGTGTAEQYF.